Following are 12 T cell receptor beta chains from one sample sequenced in a study of monozygotic twins with inflammatory bowel disease (dated by TCRdb to between 2019 and 2020). The library was generated by 5' RACE. Sequenced using an Illumina HiSeq 2500. TCRdb reprocessed the sequencing reads and holds a single record per CDR3 protein sequence, with no DNA. The table for this sample records approximately 150,000 distinct CDR3 sequences. The ten largest clones take up 2.4% of the sample. Sequencing input: blood. These receptors all come from a human donor with ulcerative colitis or Crohn's disease, or a healthy co-twin of an affected twin (not recorded which).

The chain is built from TRBV20-1 and TRBJ2-7; TCRdb outputs TRBD1, but without DNA this stays unchecked. The CDR3 spans 14 residues. Germline V gives CDR1 DFQATT, CDR2 SNEGSKA (reference sequence). CDR3 region: CSARVAGDPYEQYF.

This sequence joins TRBV10-3 and TRBJ1-1; TCRdb returns TRBD1, unconfirmable since there is no DNA. CDR1 and CDR2 (germline): ENHRY, SYGVKD. The CDR3 sequence is 17 residues long. The CDR3 loop reads CAISESVVRQGADEAFF.

The rearrangement joins TRBV7-8 to TRBJ2-1. The CDR3 is 15 amino acids. CDR1 and CDR2 (germline): SGHVS, FQNEAQ. The chain's CDR3 is CASSYLLVGYNEQFF.

This rearrangement joins TRBV28 to TRBJ1-1. Germline lookup yields CDR1 MDHEN and CDR2 SYDVKM. The CDR3 length is 12 residues. CDR3 sequence: CASRAANTEAFF.

The chain links TRBV30 to TRBJ1-4; TCRdb lists TRBD1, though no DNA is available to test this call. Germline CDR1 reads GTSNPN; CDR2 reads SVGIG (reference sequence). This CDR3 has 15 amino acids. The CDR3: CAWSRIPGQGEKLFF.

V usage is TRBV7-3 and J usage is TRBJ2-2. The CDR3 spans 15 residues. CDR1 and CDR2 from the germline V gene are SGHTA and FQGTGA. CDR3 region: CASSPMIVTTGELFF. Full variable domain (outside the CDR3, taken from reference TRBV7-3 and TRBJ2-2): GAGVSQTPSNKVTEKGKYVELRCDPISGHTALYWYRQSLGQGPEFLIYFQGTGAADDSGLPNDRFFAVRPEGSVSTLKIQRTERGDSAVYLCASSPMIVTTGELFFGEGSRLTVL.

V gene TRBV7-6 combines with J gene TRBJ1-1; TCRdb selects TRBD1, and the lack of DNA leaves this call unchecked. Germline V gives CDR1 SGHVS, CDR2 FNYEAQ. The CDR3 loop spans 15 amino acids. The CDR3 loop is CASSLETGGRLEAFF.

This chain uses TRBV24-1 with TRBJ1-1; there is no DNA to check the TCRdb D call of TRBD1. The CDR3 consists of 12 residues. Germline V gives CDR1 KGHDR, CDR2 SFDVKD. The CDR3 loop is CATSDHGRPLLF.

V usage is TRBV4-3 and J usage is TRBJ1-3; TCRdb's D call, TRBD1, is unchecked because there is no DNA. CDR3 length: 16 amino acids. Germline lookup yields CDR1 LGHNA and CDR2 YSLEER. CDR3: CASSRLTGSSGNTIYF.

The V gene is TRBV5-4, the J gene TRBJ2-2; TCRdb calls TRBD1, which cannot be checked without DNA. Germline CDR1 and CDR2: SGHNT and YYREEE (reference sequence). There are 15 residues in the CDR3. The CDR3 protein is CASSADSGGSGELFF.

This chain joins TRBV5-6 and TRBJ2-7; TCRdb indicates TRBD2, and absent DNA this call remains unverified. The length of the CDR3 is 16 residues. The germline V gene encodes CDR1 SGHDT and CDR2 YYEEEE. CDR3: CASSLWREAISYEQYF.

CDR3 in amino acids: CASSLFRGEQFF. The chain employs TRBV7-9 and TRBJ2-1; TCRdb names TRBD1, which stays unverified in the absence of DNA. There are 12 residues in the CDR3. The germline CDR1 and CDR2 sequences are SEHNR and FQNEAQ (reference sequence).